What follows are 10 T cell receptor beta chains derived from one specimen sequenced in a study of cytomegalovirus exposure and HLA in healthy donors. The PCR contained 60 Vbeta and 13 Jbeta primers. TCRdb's table, derived via immunoSEQ multiplex PCR, lists solely in-frame clones and lacks some. The repertoire holds under 150,000 clones, about three quarters seen once, with approximately 6.3% in the top ten. Sequencing used PBMCs. These receptors originate from a man between 40 and 49 years old in good health and CMV-seropositive.

V is TRBV5-1 and J is TRBJ1-5, with a tentative D call TRBD1 (6 bases). Germline values: CDR1 SGHRS, CDR2 YFSETQ. Trimming removed 1 base from V and 9 bases from J, with 32 bases in between. The CDR3 is 20 residues long. CDR3 in DNA: TGCGCCAGCAGCTTGTCTATCCACATATCCAGGGGAATAACCATTCGGCCCCAGCATTTT. Protein sequence: CASSLSIHISRGITIRPQHF.

The J gene is TRBJ2-7, the V gene TRBV28; the match to TRBD1 covers 11 bases. The V gene end was trimmed by 10 bases and the J gene end by 5 bases; junction bases not matched to a gene: 4. The germline CDR1 and CDR2 sequences are MDHEN and SYDVKM. CDR3 length: 12 amino acids. The CDR3 is CATRDRGNEQYF. CDR3 nucleotide sequence: TGTGCCACCCGGGACAGGGGGAACGAGCAGTACTTC.

The V call is TRBV6-5, the J call TRBJ2-6; D gene unclear. Germline CDR1 and CDR2: MNHEY and SVGAGI. The CDR3 is made up of 14 amino acids. V was trimmed by 7 bases and J by 0 bases, leaving 7 bases between them. This chain's CDR3 is CASTKLSGANVLTF. The CDR3 DNA reads as TGTGCCAGCACTAAACTCTCTGGGGCCAACGTCCTGACTTTC.

This clone was recorded once. The CDR3 sequence: CASSLRRENTEAFF. CDR3 coding DNA: TGTGCCAGCAGTTTACGCAGGGAGAACACTGAAGCTTTCTTT. V and J are TRBV27 and TRBJ1-1, with D tentatively TRBD1 (5 bases). Trimming shortened V by 2 bases and J by 1 base, and 8 bases separated the two germline ends. The CDR3 has 14 amino acids. In germline, CDR1 is MNHEY, CDR2 SMNVEV (reference sequence).

V is TRBV6-6 and J is TRBJ2-7; TRBD2 might be the D (6 bases). CDR1 and CDR2 (germline): MNHNY, SVGAGI (reference sequence). V gave up 4 bases and J gave up 3 bases, with 10 bases separating them. The CDR3 loop spans 13 amino acids. Here the CDR3 reads CASSWGLLYEQYF. The CDR3 nucleotides are TGTGCCAGCAGTTGGGGACTTCTCTACGAGCAGTACTTC.

The chain carries TRBV5-8 and TRBJ2-2, with 7 bases aligning to TRBD1. Germline CDR1 and CDR2: SGHTS and YDEGEE. Trimming removed 0 bases from V and 1 base from J; junction bases left unmatched: 3. CDR3 length: 16 residues. The CDR3 DNA reads TGTGCCAGCAGCTTGGCCCGGGACAGGAACACCGGGGAGCTGTTTTTT. Translated: CASSLARDRNTGELFF.

In its sample, this clone was seen once. This chain links TRBV7-2 with TRBJ1-1; 10 bases agree with TRBD1. The CDR3 length is 15 residues. In germline, CDR1 is SGHTA, CDR2 FQGNSA. The junction had 7 bases not matched to a gene; V was cut back by 5 bases and J by 4 bases. The CDR3 nucleotides are TGTGCCAGCAGCACCCAAGGACAGGGGGTCACTGAAGCTTTCTTT. Protein sequence: CASSTQGQGVTEAFF. Supplemented by reference TRBV7-2 and TRBJ1-1, the full variable domain reads GAGVSQSPSNKVTEKGKDVELRCDPISGHTALYWYRQSLGQGLEFLIYFQGNSAPDKSGLPSDRFSAERTGGSVSTLTIQRTQQEDSAVYLCASSTQGQGVTEAFFGQGTRLTVV.

This chain uses TRBV25-1 with TRBJ2-5, with a weak D call TRBD2 (5 bases). Trimming took 3 bases from V and 2 from J, leaving 7 bases between them. Germline CDR1 is MGHDK and CDR2 is SYGVNS. The CDR3 is made up of 13 amino acids. In nucleotides, the CDR3 is TGTGCCAGCAGTGAGGGCGGGCAAGAGACCCAGTACTTC. Its translation is CASSEGGQETQYF.

As DNA, the CDR3 is TGCGCCAGCAGCTCTACAGGGACCGACACTGAAGCTTTCTTT. Translated: CASSSTGTDTEAFF. The V and J genes are TRBV5-1 and TRBJ1-1; D perhaps matches TRBD1 (6 bases). The V and J ends lost 3 bases and 3 bases respectively, with 12 bases between them. The CDR3 consists of 14 residues. In germline, CDR1 is SGHRS, CDR2 YFSETQ.

The chain links TRBV5-1 to TRBJ2-1; tentatively, D is TRBD1 (6 bases). The germline gives CDR1 SGHRS, CDR2 YFSETQ. The CDR3 sequence is 18 residues long. Trimming took off 0 bases at V and 0 bases at J, with 16 bases between the two ends. The CDR3 loop reads CASSLAPRGSGSYNEQFF. CDR3 DNA sequence: TGCGCCAGCAGCTTGGCTCCCAGGGGCTCCGGCTCCTACAATGAGCAGTTCTTC.